Each of the 26 T cell receptor beta chains below was sequenced from the same sample in a study of a mutant IDH1 vaccine in newly diagnosed glioma. Time point of the sample: week 11, during vaccination. Doses comprised 300 ug of mutant IDH1 20-mer peptide each, plus topical imiquimod. Profiling relied on immunoSEQ multiplex PCR, and the TCRdb table lists in-frame clones only, not all of them. The sample holds about 21,000 clones; about nine tenths are singletons and the top ten take around 5.7%. These receptors' antigens are unknown. Sequencing was performed on PBMCs, taken from a glioma patient whose treatment included an IDH1 peptide vaccine. All receptors derive from a middle-aged woman with glioma.

V usage is TRBV6-6 and J usage is TRBJ1-1; D unclear. The CDR3 extends over 12 amino acids. Germline values: CDR1 MNHNY, CDR2 SVGAGI (reference sequence). With 5 bases removed from V and 1 base from J, the gap between germline ends came to 5 bases. The chain's CDR3 is CASSQRNTEAFF. Here the CDR3 DNA reads TGTGCCAGCAGTCAGCGGAACACTGAAGCTTTCTTT.

The V gene is TRBV5-6, the J gene TRBJ2-5; 9 positions match TRBD2. The germline gives CDR1 SGHDT, CDR2 YYEEEE. V was pared by 0 bases and J by 4 bases, with 4 bases of the junction left unmatched. The CDR3 consists of 15 residues. For the CDR3, the DNA is TGTGCCAGCAGCTTGGCTGCGGGGGGGCGAGAGACCCAGTACTTC. Translating it yields CASSLAAGGRETQYF.

This clone occurred once. The chain has TRBV27 and TRBJ1-2, with D possibly TRBD1 on 6 matching bases. V was pared by 5 bases and J by 1 base, with 14 bases between. This CDR3 is 15 amino acids long. Looked up from germline, CDR1 is MNHEY and CDR2 is SMNVEV (reference sequence). The CDR3 region has the DNA TGTGCCAGCAGTCCCCACAGGGCGATTAACTATGGCTACACCTTC. Its protein is CASSPHRAINYGYTF.

This chain joins TRBV10-3 and TRBJ2-6, with a tentative D call TRBD1 (5 bases). The CDR3 consists of 14 residues. With 3 bases removed from V and 12 bases from J, the gap between germline ends came to 15 bases. Germline V gives CDR1 ENHRY, CDR2 SYGVKD. The CDR3 loop is CAISDPRRGTVLTF. In DNA, the CDR3 is TGTGCCATCAGTGACCCCAGAAGGGGTACCGTCCTGACTTTC.

The chain uses TRBV7-8 and TRBJ2-7; 14 nucleotides line up with TRBD2. After removal of 4 bases from V and 4 bases from J, the junction contained 3 bases not matched to a gene. Germline V lookup: CDR1 SGHVS, CDR2 FQNEAQ. There are 15 residues in the CDR3. CDR3 bases: TGTGCCAGCAGCTCGGGACTAGCGGGAGTTTACGAGCAGTACTTC. Translating gives CASSSGLAGVYEQYF.

This chain uses TRBV7-9 with TRBJ1-4; D call uncertain. V shed 2 bases and J shed 8 bases, with 12 bases lying between them. CDR3 length: 14 residues. Germline CDR1 SEHNR, CDR2 FQNEAQ (reference sequence). As DNA, the CDR3 is TGTGCCAGCAGCTTAATCCGGAACACAGAAAAACTGTTTTTT. It translates to CASSLIRNTEKLFF.

The V and J genes are TRBV14 and TRBJ2-4, with D unclear. Germline V lookup: CDR1 SGHDN, CDR2 FVKESK. Trimming pared 4 bases from V and 8 bases from J, leaving 12 bases between. CDR3 length equals 13 residues. CDR3 sequence: CASSRVNRDIQYF. Here the CDR3 DNA reads TGTGCCAGCAGCCGAGTGAATCGGGACATTCAGTACTTC.

This chain links TRBV27 with TRBJ1-2; 7 nucleotides agree with TRBD1. The germline V gene encodes CDR1 MNHEY and CDR2 SMNVEV (reference sequence). The CDR3 sequence is 17 residues long. V gave up 3 bases and J gave up 0 bases; unmatched junction bases: 10. CDR3 DNA: TGTGCCAGCAGTTTGTCCCGACAGGGAGAAGCTAACTATGGCTACACCTTC. Translated, it gives CASSLSRQGEANYGYTF.

The chain has TRBV5-8 and TRBJ2-6, with D perhaps assigned TRBD1 or TRBD2 (6 bases each). The CDR3 spans 15 residues. Germline-derived CDR1 and CDR2 are SGHTS and YDEGEE. V was cut by 3 bases and J by 2 bases, with 9 bases left in between. The CDR3, as DNA: TGTGCCAGCAGCTGGGGGGCCGCTGGGGCCAACGTCCTGACTTTC. It yields the protein CASSWGAAGANVLTF.

V usage is TRBV7-9 and J usage is TRBJ2-7; D call uncertain. Germline loops: CDR1 SEHNR, CDR2 FQNEAQ (reference sequence). Trimming removed 1 base at V and 3 bases at J, with 16 bases between. This CDR3 contains 16 residues. CDR3 loop: CASSLVPSETHYEQYF. The CDR3 nucleotides read TGTGCCAGCAGCTTAGTTCCCAGCGAGACCCACTACGAGCAGTACTTC.

The V call is TRBV11-2, the J call TRBJ2-3; unclear D gene. This CDR3 region has 14 residues. Germline CDR1 is SGHAT and CDR2 is FQNNGV. V was pared by 5 bases and J by 5 bases, with 14 bases between. The chain's CDR3 is CASSPTSWGDTQYF. The CDR3 DNA follows: TGTGCCAGCAGCCCGACCTCCTGGGGAGATACGCAGTATTTT.

The chain combines TRBV5-1 with TRBJ1-4; perhaps TRBD1 as D (5 bases). The CDR3 has 15 amino acids. Germline values: CDR1 SGHRS, CDR2 YFSETQ. V was shortened by 0 bases and J by 2 bases, with 8 bases between the two germline ends. CDR3 sequence reads: CASSLEGATNEKLFF. The CDR3 nucleotides are TGCGCCAGCAGCTTGGAAGGGGCGACTAATGAAAAACTGTTTTTT.

The V gene is TRBV4-3, the J gene TRBJ1-1; D is undetermined. Germline V gene lookup returns CDR1 LGHNA and CDR2 YSLEER. The CDR3 has 15 amino acids. V gave up 0 bases and J gave up 4 bases, with 12 bases separating them. CDR3 coding DNA: TGCGCCAGCAGCCAAGATTCTGGGAGAACCACTGAAGCTTTCTTT. Protein sequence: CASSQDSGRTTEAFF.

CDR3 in amino acids: CASSRARGEADTQYF. The CDR3 coding sequence is TGCGCCAGCAGCCGGGCCAGGGGAGAGGCAGATACGCAGTATTTT. The chain uses TRBV5-1 and TRBJ2-3, with a weak D call TRBD1 (6 bases). Germline V gene lookup returns CDR1 SGHRS and CDR2 YFSETQ. CDR3 size: 15 residues. Trimming cost V 4 bases and J 4 bases, with 16 bases left between them. Complete variable domain (other parts from reference TRBV5-1 and TRBJ2-3): KAGVTQTPRYLIKTRGQQVTLSCSPISGHRSVSWYQQTPGQGLQFLFEYFSETQRNKGNFPGRFSGRQFSNSRSEMNVSTLELGDSALYLCASSRARGEADTQYFGPGTRLTVL.

V usage is TRBV19 and J usage is TRBJ1-4; a possible D gene is TRBD1 (6 bases). CDR3 length: 14 residues. V was cut by 5 bases and J by 7 bases, with 14 bases left in between. Germline V gene lookup returns CDR1 LNHDA and CDR2 SQIVND (reference sequence). The CDR3 DNA follows: TGTGCCAGTAGTCCCCGGCAGGGGAGTGAAAAACTGTTTTTT. It codes for CASSPRQGSEKLFF.

The chain has TRBV5-1 and TRBJ2-7; 7 bases fit TRBD2. The V gene's germline CDR1 is SGHRS and CDR2 YFSETQ. The CDR3 length is 14 residues. Trimming at V came to 4 bases and at J to 1 base, leaving 5 bases not matched to a gene. CDR3 coding DNA: TGCGCCAGCAGCGCACAGCGGGAATCCTACGAGCAGTACTTC. Translating gives CASSAQRESYEQYF.

V gene TRBV4-2 combines with J gene TRBJ1-2; TRBD1 aligns across 7 bases. V lost 3 bases to trimming and J lost 12 bases; unmatched junction nucleotides: 10. The CDR3 loop spans 13 amino acids. The germline gives CDR1 LGHNA, CDR2 YNFKEQ. The CDR3 DNA follows: TGTGCCAGCAGCCAGTTAACTACAGGGGTAGACACCTTC. The encoded protein is CASSQLTTGVDTF.

The V call is TRBV4-2, the J call TRBJ1-4, with 10 bases that match TRBD1. The trim removed 2 bases at V and 6 bases at J, leaving 6 bases unmatched. Germline CDR1 is LGHNA and CDR2 is YNFKEQ. CDR3 size: 16 residues. The CDR3 region is CASSQRPGQGYEKLFF. CDR3 in DNA: TGTGCCAGCAGCCAAAGACCGGGACAGGGGTATGAAAAACTGTTTTTT.

This chain links TRBV7-9 with TRBJ1-1; weak D call: TRBD1 (6 bases). This CDR3 has 14 residues. CDR1 SEHNR and CDR2 FQNEAQ come from the germline V gene (reference sequence). The germline V and J ends were trimmed by 11 bases and 5 bases, with 21 bases remaining between them. In nucleotides, the CDR3 is TGTGCCCGAAAGGGGGTTTTTGGCGAGACTGAAGCTTTCTTT. Its translation: CARKGVFGETEAFF.

The chain recombines TRBV13 with TRBJ1-2, with D possibly TRBD1 on 6 matching bases. V was trimmed by 4 bases and J by 4 bases, leaving 13 bases between them. CDR3 length: 14 residues. Germline V gives CDR1 PRHDT, CDR2 FYEKMQ (reference sequence). The CDR3 DNA reads TGTGCCAGCAGCTCCCGCGAAGGGGGCTATGGCTACACCTTC. It encodes CASSSREGGYGYTF.

The chain links TRBV7-2 to TRBJ2-5, with TRBD2 matching over 10 bases. V dropped 5 bases and J dropped 5; count of bases not matched to a gene: 8. The CDR3 loop spans 15 amino acids. Germline assignment: CDR1 SGHTA and CDR2 FQGNSA. CDR3 in DNA: TGTGCCAGCAGCCCTAGCGGGGGCCGCGGGGAGACCCAGTACTTC. This encodes CASSPSGGRGETQYF.

The J gene is TRBJ1-1, the V gene TRBV30; tentatively, D is TRBD1 (5 bases). V was cut by 1 base and J by 7 bases, with 7 bases left in between. In germline, CDR1 is GTSNPN, CDR2 SVGIG (reference sequence). This CDR3 has 11 amino acids. The CDR3 coding sequence is TGTGCCTGGAGTGGGACATATGAAGCTTTCTTT. This gives the protein CAWSGTYEAFF.

This clone has only a few counts. The rearrangement joins TRBV30 to TRBJ1-1; perhaps TRBD1 as D (5 bases). The CDR3 consists of 14 residues. V was cut by 0 bases and J by 0 bases, with 8 bases left in between. Germline V gene sequence: CDR1 GTSNPN, CDR2 SVGIG (reference sequence). The CDR3: CAWSVGGVNTEAFF. In DNA form, the CDR3 reads TGTGCCTGGAGTGTTGGAGGGGTGAACACTGAAGCTTTCTTT.

This chain uses TRBV6-6 with TRBJ1-2, with D unresolved. The CDR3 runs to 16 residues. Germline values: CDR1 MNHNY, CDR2 SVGAGI (reference sequence). Trimming took off 6 bases at V and 0 bases at J, with 17 bases between the two ends. The CDR3 DNA reads as TGTGCCAGCAGGGGGATAGAGGGCACCCCTAACTATGGCTACACCTTC. Translated, it gives CASRGIEGTPNYGYTF.

This clone came up once. This sequence joins TRBV6-6 and TRBJ2-7, with 8 bases matching TRBD1. Trimming at V came to 6 bases and at J to 1 base, leaving 2 bases not matched to a gene. This CDR3 comprises 13 residues. Germline V gene data show CDR1 as MNHNY and CDR2 as SVGAGI (reference sequence). CDR3 in DNA: TGTGCCAGCAGCGGGACAGGATCCTACGAGCAGTACTTC. This encodes CASSGTGSYEQYF.

V and J are TRBV7-8 and TRBJ1-1, with D unclear. Germline-derived CDR1 and CDR2 are SGHVS and FQNEAQ. This CDR3 contains 14 residues. Deletions cut 2 bases from V and 1 base from J, with 8 bases between. CDR3 nucleotide sequence: TGTGCCAGCAGCTTACGGTCACAGAACACTGAAGCTTTCTTT. It translates to CASSLRSQNTEAFF.